This T cell receptor beta chain was sequenced for a study of blood T cell repertoires in COVID-19. Study summary: Samples of COVID-19 (acute and convalescent) were obtained from the United States, Italy and Spain. Sample material is recorded as cDNA or gDNA derived from T cells, B-cell-depleted T cells, or PBMCs.

This clone was counted between two and nine times. Original data processing: Estimated nucleated cell counts came from reference gene primer amplification. Sequenced by immunoSEQ multiplex PCR; TCRdb stores in-frame clones only, minus some. V and J calls and clone size follow that table, whereas D and trimming were derived from the DNA. The table has 310,000 or so clones, around 82% seen once; the top ten hold approximately 1.1%. This clonotype originated in a woman aged 45-59 years with acute or convalescent COVID-19. The specimen sequenced was peripheral blood.

The CDR3 loop reads CASSLRTPGTGSNEQFF. The DNA for the CDR3 is TGTGCCAGCAGCTTGAGAACCCCCGGGACAGGGTCGAATGAGCAGTTCTTC. The rearrangement uses TRBV7-7 and TRBJ2-1; TRBD1 agrees at 9 bases. J gave up 7 bases and V 3 bases, and 13 bases lay outside the gene matches. The CDR3 sequence is 17 residues long. CDR1 is SSHAT and CDR2 is FNYEAQ in the germline V gene (reference sequence).